The present TCR beta chain was sequenced within a study of T cells in Graves' hyperthyroidism and ophthalmopathy. Study-level results: Most clonotypes expanded in thyroid above 0.001 were likewise present in blood. Onset of ophthalmopathy came a median 6.5 months after the model predicted it. A 13 V-J signature model discriminated ophthalmopathy versus stable hyperthyroidism.

TCR beta CDR3 regions were amplified from RNA transcripts. Researchers ran a first-round RT-PCR on the TCR CDR3 using the HTBI primer set. Each CDR3 protein is one row after TCRdb ran MiXCR on the multiplex PCR reads. The table records 550,000 to 700,000 distinct CDR3 sequences, 35% to 55% of them present only once. This clonotype was seen repeatedly, ten times or more. The antigen is not known. Patients were excluded for uncontrolled infection, other autoimmune disease, pregnancy or lactation. Between the trimmed V and J ends, which lost 4 bases and 0 bases, there was a span of 12 bases. The CDR3 sequence is 15 residues long. CDR1 is SEHNR and CDR2 is FQNEAQ in the germline V gene (reference sequence).

This chain connects TRBV7-9 to TRBJ1-1, with a tentative D call TRBD1 (6 bases). Sequencing used peripheral blood or thyroid tissue (not recorded which). This receptor was identified in an adult woman with Graves' disease, either hyperthyroidism or ophthalmopathy (not recorded which). DNA of the CDR3: TGTGCCAGCAGCTACCTCAGGGACATGAACACTGAAGCTTTCTTT. As protein: CASSYLRDMNTEAFF.